The entry below describes one T cell receptor (beta chain). What it binds is not known. The sample belongs to a study of T cells in Graves' hyperthyroidism and ophthalmopathy. In the study overall: The authors collected peripheral blood at initial diagnosis, before any treatment.

CDR3 length equals 13 residues. V lost 5 bases and J 6 bases, leaving 9 bases between the germline ends. CDR1 and CDR2 from the germline V gene are KGHDR and SFDVKD. Amplified regions were TCR beta CDR3 sequences from RNA transcripts. The HTBI primer set drove a first-round RT-PCR of the TCR CDR3. In TCRdb, the multiplex PCR reads were re-called with MiXCR into one record per CDR3 protein. The sample gives about 590,000 distinct CDR3 sequences, less than 20% of which show up once; 6.5% to 8% is in the top ten. Study-level findings and limits: Clonotypes that were expanded in thyroid above 0.001 mostly appeared in blood too.

This receptor was obtained from a woman in her 30s with Graves' hyperthyroidism. Sequencing was performed on blood. The rearrangement uses TRBV24-1 and TRBJ2-2; D not resolved. The CDR3 coding sequence is TGTGCCACCAGTGGTCCTAATTCCGGGGAGCTGTTTTTT. Amino acids: CATSGPNSGELFF.